The 14 T cell receptor beta chains listed next were all sequenced from one sample in a study of cytomegalovirus exposure and HLA in healthy donors. The PCR contained 60 Vbeta and 13 Jbeta primers. This table comes from immunoSEQ multiplex PCR, and its TCRdb copy is limited to in-frame clones, with some not included. The repertoire holds some 74,000 clones, less than 85% seen once, with approximately 1% in the top ten. The sequenced sample consisted of PBMCs. Receptor source: a male donor in good health and CMV-seronegative.

This rearrangement joins TRBV30 to TRBJ1-2; TRBD1 matches 9 bases. Germline CDR1 and CDR2: GTSNPN and SVGIG (reference sequence). Trimming took 2 bases from V and 9 from J; bases not matched to a gene: 13. CDR3 length: 15 residues. CDR3 in amino acids: CAWSTRDRANWRYTF. CDR3 coding DNA: TGTGCCTGGAGTACTCGGGACAGGGCAAATTGGCGCTACACCTTC. Looking up the rest from reference TRBV30 and TRBJ1-2 gives the full variable domain: SQTIHQWPATLVQPVGSPLSLECTVEGTSNPNLYWYRQAAGRGLQLLFYSVGIGQISSEVPQNLSASRPQDRQFILSSKKLLLSDSGFYLCAWSTRDRANWRYTFGSGTRLTVV.

The chain uses TRBV7-8 and TRBJ1-3; 9 bases map to TRBD1. The trim removed 4 bases at V and 3 bases at J, leaving 1 base unmatched. This CDR3 region has 14 residues. CDR1 is SGHVS, CDR2 FQNEAQ, per germline. Here the CDR3 DNA reads TGTGCCAGCAGCTGGGACAGGGTTGGAAACACCATATATTTT. It specifies CASSWDRVGNTIYF.

V and J are TRBV4-1 and TRBJ1-5, with unresolved D. The CDR3 runs to 17 residues. Trimming shortened V by 2 bases and J by 0 bases, and 14 bases separated the two germline ends. The germline V gene has CDR1 MGHRA and CDR2 YSYEKL. The CDR3 is CASSQLPPDYSNQPQHF. CDR3 sequence (DNA): TGCGCCAGCAGCCAACTCCCTCCAGATTATAGCAATCAGCCCCAGCATTTT.

The V gene is TRBV4-2, the J gene TRBJ1-2; 7 bases agree with TRBD1. This CDR3 is built from 14 residues. Trimming cost V 3 bases and J 7 bases; bases outside gene matches: 8. Looked up from germline, CDR1 is LGHNA and CDR2 is YNFKEQ. The CDR3 DNA reads TGTGCCAGCAGCCAGGATCAGGGGGGACCTGGCTACACCTTC. Translated: CASSQDQGGPGYTF.

The V and J genes are TRBV2 and TRBJ1-5; TRBD1 aligns across 10 bases. The trim removed 8 bases at V and 6 bases at J, leaving 13 bases unmatched. Germline CDR1 and CDR2: SNHLY and FYNNEI. The CDR3 extends over 16 amino acids. CDR3 bases: TGTGCCAGCGCCCAACGGACAGGGGGGTACGGTCAGCCCCAGCATTTT. Translating gives CASAQRTGGYGQPQHF.

The rearrangement joins TRBV2 to TRBJ2-3, with 13 nucleotides matching TRBD2. This CDR3 has 16 residues. Trimming cost V 3 bases and J 8 bases; bases outside gene matches: 8. The germline V gene has CDR1 SNHLY and CDR2 FYNNEI. CDR3 loop: CASSDKGTSGIGTQYF. CDR3 sequence (DNA): TGTGCCAGCAGTGACAAAGGGACTAGCGGGATTGGTACGCAGTATTTT.

CDR3 DNA sequence: TGTGCCAGCAGTTTCTCGGAGGCTGGAAACACCATATATTTT. This gives the protein CASSFSEAGNTIYF. The V and J genes are TRBV27 and TRBJ1-3; D is undetermined. This CDR3 spans 14 amino acids. V was cut by 3 bases and J by 2 bases, with 8 bases left in between. From germline, CDR1 is MNHEY and CDR2 SMNVEV (reference sequence).

The chain has TRBV5-8 and TRBJ2-1; 8 bases align to TRBD2. Germline V gene sequence: CDR1 SGHTS, CDR2 YDEGEE. The CDR3 has 15 amino acids. The V and J ends lost 4 bases and 2 bases, in that order; junction bases with no gene match: 5. The CDR3 sequence: CASSPYSGAYNEQFF. CDR3 in DNA: TGTGCCAGCAGCCCCTATAGCGGGGCCTACAATGAGCAGTTCTTC.

CDR3 region: CASSLVGARGNTIYF. CDR3 nucleotide sequence: TGTGCCAGCAGCTTGGTGGGGGCGAGAGGAAACACCATATATTTT. The chain recombines TRBV7-9 with TRBJ1-3; a weak D match, TRBD1 (6 bases). The CDR3 is 15 amino acids. Germline CDR1 SEHNR, CDR2 FQNEAQ (reference sequence). V was cut by 3 bases and J by 4 bases, with 13 bases left in between.

The chain combines TRBV11-2 with TRBJ2-1, with 13 bases identical to TRBD2. This CDR3 region has 19 residues. Germline V CDR1 and CDR2: SGHAT, FQNNGV. Trimming cost V 3 bases and J 3 bases; bases outside gene matches: 11. This CDR3 reads CASSFPTSGGHTSYNEQFF. The CDR3 DNA follows: TGTGCCAGCAGCTTCCCGACTAGCGGGGGGCACACTAGCTACAATGAGCAGTTCTTC.

This chain links TRBV5-6 with TRBJ2-7, with D hard to call. There are 13 residues in the CDR3. Germline V gene data show CDR1 as SGHDT and CDR2 as YYEEEE. The V gene lost 0 bases and the J gene lost 7 bases, with 11 bases spanning the gap. CDR3 amino acids: CASSLGILREQYF. For the CDR3, the DNA is TGTGCCAGCAGCTTGGGAATCTTGAGAGAGCAGTACTTC. The complete variable domain, with remaining parts taken from reference TRBV5-6 and TRBJ2-7, reads DAGVTQSPTHLIKTRGQQVTLRCSPKSGHDTVSWYQQALGQGPQFIFQYYEEEERQRGNFPDRFSGHQFPNYSSELNVNALLLGDSALYLCASSLGILREQYFGPGTRLTVT.

The rearrangement joins TRBV7-2 to TRBJ1-4; D is perhaps TRBD1 (5 bases). The CDR3 spans 14 residues. V dropped 6 bases and J dropped 0 bases, with 8 bases sitting between them. The V gene's germline CDR1 is SGHTA and CDR2 FQGNSA. The CDR3 sequence is CASSPTATNEKLFF. The CDR3 bases are TGTGCCAGCAGTCCGACAGCAACTAATGAAAAACTGTTTTTT.

This clone appeared a single time. J is TRBJ1-2 and V is TRBV19; D unresolved. The length of the CDR3 is 12 residues. With 5 bases removed from V and 7 bases from J, the gap between germline ends came to 11 bases. Germline loops: CDR1 LNHDA, CDR2 SQIVND (reference sequence). The CDR3 DNA sequence: TGTGCCAGTAGTGTGGGAGAGGGTGGCTACACCTTC. This codes for CASSVGEGGYTF. Together with reference TRBV19 and TRBJ1-2, the CDR3 gives the full variable domain: DGGITQSPKYLFRKEGQNVTLSCEQNLNHDAMYWYRQDPGQGLRLIYYSQIVNDFQKGDIAEGYSVSREKKESFPLTVTSAQKNPTAFYLCASSVGEGGYTFGSGTRLTVV.

The CDR3 region has the DNA TGTGCCAGCGAGAGGAGTCAAGAGACCCAGTACTTC. Its translation is CASERSQETQYF. The chain has TRBV2 and TRBJ2-5; D is unresolved. The CDR3 consists of 12 residues. CDR1 is SNHLY, CDR2 FYNNEI, per germline. V was trimmed by 8 bases and J by 2 bases, leaving 9 bases between them.